This paragraph reports one TCR beta chain. The antigen remains undetermined. This sample was taken from a study of T cell responses to AZD1222 COVID-19 vaccine. Study observations and caveats: With two AZD1222 doses given, Spike-specific TCR breadth and depth both rose. Females outnumbered males among donors, who were mostly white British; clonal diversity was possibly underestimated. Only a handful of AZD1222 recipients tested seropositive at baseline.

Only in-frame clones appear in the TCRdb table, and some are missing; sequencing was by immunoSEQ multiplex PCR. The sample consists of approximately 140,000 clones, over 80% of them appearing once. This CDR3 region has 12 residues. Germline loops: CDR1 SEHNR, CDR2 FQNEAQ (reference sequence). Trimming stripped 4 bases from V and 6 bases from J, with 9 bases between. The rearrangement joins TRBV7-9 to TRBJ1-2, with no clear D. This clonotype was sampled from an adult who received the AZD1222 COVID-19 vaccine. The material sequenced was peripheral blood, taken 28 days after the second AZD1222 dose. The CDR3 DNA reads TGTGCCAGCAGCTACGGGTGGGATGGCTACACCTTC. This translates into CASSYGWDGYTF.